The clone carrying this T cell receptor beta chain was found a few times. The target antigen is unknown. These data are taken from a study of T-cell reconstitution after alpha-beta-depleted transplantation in children. Germline V lookup: CDR1 SGHDT, CDR2 YYEEEE. Trimming removed 2 bases from V and 8 bases from J, with 14 bases in between. The CDR3 length is 14 residues. Study findings and constraints: Reported findings indicate that, about two months after transplant, alpha-beta T cells came from several hundred expanded clones, which were derived from non-depleted graft cells. A year post-transplant, T-cell counts and diversity derived mostly from newly produced T cells.

Preparation of the TCRbeta library used unique molecular identifiers. TCRdb redid the calling of the PCR reads with MiXCR, one entry per CDR3 protein. The sample consists of about 830,000 distinct CDR3 sequences, 16% of them appearing once. This clonotype was sampled from a male patient between 5 and 17 years old who had a stem cell transplant for acute lymphoblastic leukemia, so the T cells may come from the graft donor. The chain uses TRBV5-6 and TRBJ2-4; unclear D gene. The sequencing used PBMCs, mostly from graft donor cells, collected 360 days after TCRalphabeta/CD19-depleted stem cell transplant. The CDR3 region is CASSFLDPGDIQYF. In DNA form, the CDR3 reads TGTGCCAGCAGCTTCCTTGATCCTGGGGACATTCAGTACTTC.